This T cell receptor (beta chain) is drawn from a study of blood T cell repertoires in COVID-19. About the research overall: COVID-19 samples collected from the United States, Italy and Spain covered acute and convalescent phases. T cells, B-cell-depleted T cells, or PBMCs supplied cDNA or gDNA.

As processed by the authors: Estimation of nucleated cell counts was performed using reference gene primer amplification. Using immunoSEQ multiplex PCR, the repertoire was profiled, and TCRdb retains in-frame clones only, with some absent. For V, J and clone size, that table is used; D and trimming come from the DNA. The sample records 85,000 to 100,000 clones, about nine tenths being singletons. The CDR3 contains 13 residues. V lost 5 bases and J lost 9, with 15 bases in between. CDR1 and CDR2 (germline): SGHDT, YYEEEE. The chain carries TRBV5-6 and TRBJ2-1; D unresolved. The sequence was collected from a man aged 60 to 75 with acute or convalescent COVID-19. What was sequenced was peripheral blood. The CDR3 is CASRTSWPLEQFF. In nucleotides, the CDR3 is TGTGCCAGCAGAACATCCTGGCCCCTTGAGCAGTTCTTC.